This is a list of T cell receptor beta chains from one sample in a study of blood T cells in healthy people across ages. TCRdb ran MiXCR on the 5' RACE reads and lists one entry per CDR3 protein. The table has roughly 650,000 distinct CDR3 sequences, around 32% seen once. The sample consisted of blood. The source is a woman older than 75 in good health. CDR3s include the opening cysteine and the closing phenylalanine or tryptophan. Each record gives: D gene, clone size, V gene, J gene, CDR3 protein, CDR3 DNA. The D gene is left open where the match is weak. Rows give clone size only sometimes, using once, few, many, or a class for an expanded clone.

-,once,TRBV7-2,TRBJ2-2,CASSSAQVNTGELFF,TGTGCCAGCAGCTCCGCGCAAGTGAACACCGGGGAGCTGTTTTTT
-,many,TRBV20-1,TRBJ1-2,CSARDWPQGGGYTF,TGCAGTGCTAGAGATTGGCCTCAGGGAGGTGGCTACACCTTC
-,many,TRBV5-1,TRBJ1-6,CASSLKDGLGSPLHF,TGCGCCAGCAGCTTGAAGGACGGCCTCGGTTCACCCCTCCACTTT
TRBD2,few,TRBV7-2,TRBJ2-1,CASSFPGGRYNEQFF,TGTGCCAGCAGCTTCCCGGGGGGAAGGTACAATGAGCAGTTCTTC
-,many,TRBV3-1,TRBJ2-1,CASSPARREYNEQFF,TGTGCCAGCAGCCCCGCGAGGAGGGAGTACAATGAGCAGTTCTTC
TRBD2,many,TRBV7-2,TRBJ2-3,CASSLASGGAFYTQYF,TGTGCCAGCAGCTTAGCGAGCGGGGGGGCCTTTTATACGCAGTATTTT
-,many,TRBV6-2/TRBV6-3,TRBJ1-2,CASSRPIYGYTF,TGTGCCAGCAGTCGCCCTATCTATGGCTACACCTTC
-,many,TRBV5-1,TRBJ2-1,CASSPGGATYNEQFF,TGCGCCAGCAGCCCCGGGGGAGCCACCTACAATGAGCAGTTCTTC
-,few,TRBV7-6,TRBJ2-7,CASSLAEGVRAVDNEQYF,TGTGCCAGCAGCTTAGCGGAGGGGGTCAGGGCCGTTGACAATGAGCAGTACTTC
-,many,TRBV20-1,TRBJ2-1,CSARPARESGEQFF,TGCAGTGCTAGACCCGCGAGGGAGTCCGGTGAGCAGTTCTTC
-,few,TRBV7-8,TRBJ1-6,CASSLDGGASSPLHF,TGTGCCAGCAGCTTAGATGGGGGGGCTAGTTCACCCCTCCACTTT
-,many,TRBV7-2,TRBJ2-1,CASSLEQFSEQFF,TGTGCCAGCAGCTTAGAGCAGTTTAGTGAGCAGTTCTTC
-,-,TRBV5-1,TRBJ2-4,CASSFTDGSVDIQYF,TGCGCCAGCAGCTTTACGGACGGCTCTGTGGACATTCAGTACTTC
-,-,TRBV20-1,TRBJ1-6,CSATGRDSPLHF,TGCAGTGCTACAGGGCGAGATTCACCCCTCCACTTT
-,many,TRBV7-9,TRBJ1-2,CASSLLQGYTF,TGTGCCAGCAGCCTCCTACAGGGCTACACCTTC
-,many,TRBV7-2,TRBJ2-5,CASSLGGGVKTQYF,TGTGCCAGCAGCTTAGGTGGCGGGGTGAAGACCCAGTACTTC
-,-,TRBV9,TRBJ2-6,CASGPGVFGANVLTF,TGTGCCAGCGGGCCGGGGGTATTTGGGGCCAACGTCCTGACTTTC
-,-,TRBV20-1,TRBJ1-5,CSARRPEIDQPQHF,TGCAGTGCTAGACGACCAGAAATAGATCAGCCCCAGCATTTT
TRBD1,many,TRBV20-1,TRBJ1-5,CSAKGAESNQPQHF,TGCAGTGCTAAGGGGGCTGAGAGCAATCAGCCCCAGCATTTT
TRBD2,-,TRBV7-3,TRBJ2-7,CACSSWTSVAYEQYF,TGTGCCTGCAGCTCCTGGACTAGCGTCGCCTACGAGCAGTACTTC
-,many,TRBV12-3/TRBV12-4,TRBJ2-3,CASRREAPGTQYF,TGTGCCAGCAGGCGAGAAGCCCCTGGTACGCAGTATTTT
TRBD1,many,TRBV6-5,TRBJ2-1,CASSDPGQTNEQFF,TGTGCCAGCAGCGACCCGGGACAGACGAATGAGCAGTTCTTC
TRBD1,many,TRBV20-1,TRBJ2-5,CSAKSGQGGGTQYF,TGCAGTGCTAAGTCGGGACAGGGGGGTGGGACCCAGTACTTC
-,-,TRBV7-9,TRBJ2-1,CASSLEEGPNNEQFF,TGTGCCAGCAGCTTGGAGGAGGGGCCCAACAATGAGCAGTTCTTC
-,many,TRBV27,TRBJ2-1,CASSLSPTEQFF,TGTGCCAGCAGTTTATCGCCGACAGAGCAGTTCTTC
-,few,TRBV27,TRBJ1-1,CASSLQGRGYTEAFF,TGTGCCAGCAGTTTACAGGGCAGGGGATATACTGAAGCTTTCTTT
-,many,TRBV6-2/TRBV6-3,TRBJ1-2,CASSYQAIYGYTF,TGTGCCAGCAGTTACCAGGCCATCTATGGCTACACCTTC
TRBD1,many,TRBV20-1,TRBJ1-4,CSARDMGQGGNWEKLFF,TGCAGTGCTAGAGATATGGGACAGGGAGGCAATTGGGAAAAACTGTTTTTT
TRBD1,many,TRBV4-1,TRBJ2-5,CASSQIQWAGGETQYF,TGCGCCAGCAGCCAAATCCAATGGGCAGGGGGAGAGACCCAGTACTTC
TRBD1,-,TRBV20-1,TRBJ2-7,CSARPGQGFYNEQYF,TGCAGTGCACGACCGGGACAGGGTTTCTACAATGAGCAGTACTTC
TRBD1,many,TRBV2,TRBJ1-6,CASSGQGFGSPLHF,TGTGCCAGCAGCGGACAGGGCTTTGGTTCACCCCTCCACTTT
-,many,TRBV9,TRBJ1-6,CASRDGNSPLHF,TGTGCCAGTAGGGACGGGAATTCACCCCTCCACTTT
-,many,TRBV12-3/TRBV12-4,TRBJ1-2,CASSLDPTDRHYGYTF,TGTGCCAGCAGTTTAGACCCAACTGACAGGCACTATGGCTACACCTTC
-,-,TRBV7-2,TRBJ2-1,CASSLGGYLNEQFF,TGTGCCAGCAGCTTAGGGGGATATTTGAATGAGCAGTTCTTC
-,many,TRBV7-2,TRBJ1-6,CASSLARGRPDSPLHF,TGTGCCAGCAGCTTAGCCCGGGGACGGCCGGATTCACCCCTCCACTTT
-,few,TRBV12-3/TRBV12-4,TRBJ2-2,CASSFREAGELFF,TGTGCCAGCAGTTTTCGAGAGGCCGGGGAGCTGTTTTTT
-,many,TRBV12-3/TRBV12-4,TRBJ2-7,CASRQGPSSSYEQYF,TGTGCCAGCAGACAAGGCCCCTCCTCATCCTACGAGCAGTACTTC
-,few,TRBV30,TRBJ2-6,CAWSDAHSGANVLTF,TGTGCCTGGAGTGACGCCCACTCTGGGGCCAACGTCCTGACTTTC
-,many,TRBV4-3,TRBJ2-1,CASSQEGGQINEQFF,TGCGCCAGCAGCCAAGAGGGAGGACAGATCAATGAGCAGTTCTTC
-,few,TRBV7-9,TRBJ1-2,CASSLILQADGYTF,TGTGCCAGCAGCTTAATTTTACAGGCTGATGGCTACACCTTC
-,-,TRBV5-4,TRBJ1-1,CASKGGRLENTEAFF,TGTGCCAGCAAAGGAGGGAGACTGGAGAACACTGAAGCTTTCTTT
-,-,TRBV3-1,TRBJ1-6,CASSQGGAGDNSPLHF,TGTGCCAGCAGCCAAGGAGGCGCAGGGGATAATTCACCCCTCCACTTT
TRBD2,few,TRBV3-1,TRBJ2-1,CASSPSGGAEGEQFF,TGTGCCAGCAGCCCTAGCGGGGGGGCCGAAGGTGAGCAGTTCTTC
-,few,TRBV5-1,TRBJ1-3,CASSLTGANSGNTIYF,TGCGCCAGCAGCTTGACGGGGGCCAACTCTGGAAACACCATATATTTT
TRBD1,few,TRBV25-1,TRBJ1-1,CASSGGQGWTEAFF,TGTGCCAGCAGTGGGGGACAGGGATGGACTGAAGCTTTCTTT
TRBD2,-,TRBV6-5,TRBJ2-3,CASSLAGGLGTDTQYF,TGTGCCAGCAGTCTAGCGGGGGGGCTAGGGACAGATACGCAGTATTTT
TRBD2,-,TRBV20-1,TRBJ2-5,CSARTHPGLQETQYF,TGCAGTGCTAGAACCCATCCGGGACTACAAGAGACCCAGTACTTC
TRBD1,many,TRBV11-2,TRBJ2-4,CASSLGQGITLNIQYF,TGTGCCAGCAGCTTGGGACAGGGGATAACTCTAAACATTCAGTACTTC
TRBD1,many,TRBV10-3,TRBJ2-7,CAISGERQGAYEQYF,TGTGCCATCAGCGGAGAGCGGCAGGGGGCATACGAGCAGTACTTC
-,few,TRBV7-7,TRBJ2-2,CASSPLDQGTGELFF,TGTGCTAGCAGCCCTCTGGACCAGGGCACCGGGGAGCTGTTTTTT
TRBD1,many,TRBV20-1,TRBJ1-2,CSAPGQGIFPDGYTF,TGCAGTGCTCCGGGACAGGGGATTTTTCCGGATGGCTACACCTTC
-,-,TRBV18,TRBJ2-3,CASSPLREGDTQYF,TGTGCCAGCTCACCACTCAGAGAGGGAGATACGCAGTATTTT
-,-,TRBV19,TRBJ2-3,CASSIQGTTDTQYF,TGTGCCAGTAGTATTCAGGGTACCACAGATACGCAGTATTTT
-,-,TRBV28,TRBJ1-2,CASSLFGGGISPDTF,-
-,many,TRBV6-2/TRBV6-3,TRBJ2-1,CASSFGTWGRNEQFF,TGTGCCAGCAGTTTCGGGACCTGGGGGAGGAATGAGCAGTTCTTC
-,-,TRBV5-1,TRBJ2-2,CASSIDITTNTGELFF,TGCGCCAGCAGCATTGACATAACTACGAACACCGGGGAGCTGTTTTTT
-,many,TRBV20-1,TRBJ1-1,CSASPGMYTEAFF,TGCAGTGCTAGTCCGGGAATGTACACTGAAGCTTTCTTT